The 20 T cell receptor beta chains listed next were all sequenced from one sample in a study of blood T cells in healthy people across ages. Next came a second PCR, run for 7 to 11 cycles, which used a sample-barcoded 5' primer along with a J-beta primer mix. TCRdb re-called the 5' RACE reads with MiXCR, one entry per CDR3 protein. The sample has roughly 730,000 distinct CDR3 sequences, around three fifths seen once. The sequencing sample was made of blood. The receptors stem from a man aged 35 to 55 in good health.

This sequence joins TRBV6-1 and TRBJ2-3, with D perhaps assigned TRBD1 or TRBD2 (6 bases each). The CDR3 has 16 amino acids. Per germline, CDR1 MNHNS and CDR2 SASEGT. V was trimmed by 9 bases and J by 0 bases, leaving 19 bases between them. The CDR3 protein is CASSAYPGASTDTQYF. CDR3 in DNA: TGTGCCAGTTCAGCGTACCCGGGGGCTAGCACAGATACGCAGTATTTT.

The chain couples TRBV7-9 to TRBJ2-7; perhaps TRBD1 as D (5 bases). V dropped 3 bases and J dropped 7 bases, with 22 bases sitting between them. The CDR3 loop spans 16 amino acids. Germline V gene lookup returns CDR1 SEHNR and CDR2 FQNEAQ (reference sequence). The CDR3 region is CASSFSRVHLIWEQYF. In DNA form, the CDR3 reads TGTGCCAGCAGCTTTAGCAGGGTTCACTTAATTTGGGAGCAGTACTTC.

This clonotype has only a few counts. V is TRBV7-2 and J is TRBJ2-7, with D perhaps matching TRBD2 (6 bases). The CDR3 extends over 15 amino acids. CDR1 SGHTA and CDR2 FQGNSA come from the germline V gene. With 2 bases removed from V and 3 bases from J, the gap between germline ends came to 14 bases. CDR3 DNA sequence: TGTGCCAGCAGCTTATGGTCGGGGGTGGACTACGAGCAGTACTTC. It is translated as CASSLWSGVDYEQYF.

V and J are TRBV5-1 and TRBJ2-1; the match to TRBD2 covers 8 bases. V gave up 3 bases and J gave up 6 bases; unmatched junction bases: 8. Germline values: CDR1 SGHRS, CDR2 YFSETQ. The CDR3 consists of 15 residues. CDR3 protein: CASSSTSGGVNEQFF. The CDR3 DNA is TGCGCCAGCAGCTCAACTAGCGGAGGGGTCAATGAGCAGTTCTTC.

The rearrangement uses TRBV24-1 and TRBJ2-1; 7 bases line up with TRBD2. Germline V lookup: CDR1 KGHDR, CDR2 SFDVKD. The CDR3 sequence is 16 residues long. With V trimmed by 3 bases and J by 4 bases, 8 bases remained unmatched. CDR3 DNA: TGTGCCACCAGTGATCTGACTAGCACGGGATACAATGAGCAGTTCTTC. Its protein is CATSDLTSTGYNEQFF.

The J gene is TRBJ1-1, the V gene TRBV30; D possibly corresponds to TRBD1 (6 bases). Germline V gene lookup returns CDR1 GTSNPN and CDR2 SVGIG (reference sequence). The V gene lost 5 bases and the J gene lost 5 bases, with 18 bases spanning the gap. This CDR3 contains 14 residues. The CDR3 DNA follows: TGTGCCTGGGCGCAGGGGTCGGCGGGGACTGAAGCTTTCTTT. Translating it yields CAWAQGSAGTEAFF.

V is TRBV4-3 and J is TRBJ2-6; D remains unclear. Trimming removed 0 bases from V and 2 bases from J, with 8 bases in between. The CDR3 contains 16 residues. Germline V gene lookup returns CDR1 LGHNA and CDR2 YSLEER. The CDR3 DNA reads TGCGCCAGCAGCCAAGAGGCATCTACTGGGGCCAACGTCCTGACTTTC. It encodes CASSQEASTGANVLTF.

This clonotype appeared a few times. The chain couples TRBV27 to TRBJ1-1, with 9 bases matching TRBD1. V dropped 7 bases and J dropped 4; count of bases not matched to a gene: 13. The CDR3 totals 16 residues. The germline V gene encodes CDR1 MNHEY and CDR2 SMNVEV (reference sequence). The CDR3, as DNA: TGTGCCAGCATAGGGACAGGGAGTTTTAGGGGCACTGAAGCTTTCTTT. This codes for CASIGTGSFRGTEAFF.

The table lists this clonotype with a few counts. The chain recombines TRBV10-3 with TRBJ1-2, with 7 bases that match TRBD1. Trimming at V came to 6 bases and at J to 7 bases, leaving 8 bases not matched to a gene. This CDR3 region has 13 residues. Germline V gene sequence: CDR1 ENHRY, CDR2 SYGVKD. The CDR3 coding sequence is TGTGCCATCAGCCTCGACAGGGCTCGTGGCTACACCTTC. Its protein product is CAISLDRARGYTF.

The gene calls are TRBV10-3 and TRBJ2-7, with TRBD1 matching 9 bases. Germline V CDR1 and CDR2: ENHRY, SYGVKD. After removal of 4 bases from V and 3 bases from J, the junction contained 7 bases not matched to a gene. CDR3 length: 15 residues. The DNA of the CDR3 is TGTGCCATCAGTGGGGGGACAGGGCTTTTCTACGAGCAGTACTTC. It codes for CAISGGTGLFYEQYF.

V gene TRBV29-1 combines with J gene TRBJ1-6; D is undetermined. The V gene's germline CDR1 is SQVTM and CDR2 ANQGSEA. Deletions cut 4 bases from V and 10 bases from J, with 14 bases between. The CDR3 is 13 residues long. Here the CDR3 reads CSVAETYGSPLHF. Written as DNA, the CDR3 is TGCAGCGTTGCTGAGACATACGGGTCACCCCTCCACTTT. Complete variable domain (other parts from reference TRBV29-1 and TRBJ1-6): SAVISQKPSRDICQRGTSLTIQCQVDSQVTMMFWYRQQPGQSLTLIATANQGSEATYESGFVIDKFPISRPNLTFSTLTVSNMSPEDSSIYLCSVAETYGSPLHFGNGTRLTVT.

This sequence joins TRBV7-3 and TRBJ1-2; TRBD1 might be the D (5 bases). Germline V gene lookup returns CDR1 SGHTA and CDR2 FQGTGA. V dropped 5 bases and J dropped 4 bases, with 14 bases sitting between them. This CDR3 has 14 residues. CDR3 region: CASSPLRQSYGYTF. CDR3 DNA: TGTGCCAGCAGCCCCCTCCGACAGTCCTATGGCTACACCTTC.

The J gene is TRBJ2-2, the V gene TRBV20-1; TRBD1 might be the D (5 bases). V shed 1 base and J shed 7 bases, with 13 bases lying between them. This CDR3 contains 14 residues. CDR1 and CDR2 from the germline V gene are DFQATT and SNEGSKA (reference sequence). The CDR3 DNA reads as TGCAGTGCTAGAGCCTCTAGGCAGGGCGGGGAGCTGTTTTTT. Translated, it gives CSARASRQGGELFF.

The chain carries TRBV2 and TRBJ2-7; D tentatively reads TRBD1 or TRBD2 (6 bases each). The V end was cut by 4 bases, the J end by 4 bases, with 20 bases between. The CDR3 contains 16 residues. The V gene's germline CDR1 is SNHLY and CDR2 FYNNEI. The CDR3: CASSAGATGTGYEQYF. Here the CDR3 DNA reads TGTGCCAGCAGTGCGGGGGCTACGGGTACTGGGTACGAGCAGTACTTC.

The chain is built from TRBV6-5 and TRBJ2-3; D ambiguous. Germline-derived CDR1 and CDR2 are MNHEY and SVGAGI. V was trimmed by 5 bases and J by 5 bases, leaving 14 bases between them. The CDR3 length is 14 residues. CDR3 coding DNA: TGTGCCAGCAGTATCCGGACCCTAGGAGATACGCAGTATTTT. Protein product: CASSIRTLGDTQYF.

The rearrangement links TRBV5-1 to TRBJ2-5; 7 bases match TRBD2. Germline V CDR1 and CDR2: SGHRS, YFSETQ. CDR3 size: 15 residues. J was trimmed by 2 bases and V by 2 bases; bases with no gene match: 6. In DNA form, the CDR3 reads TGCGCCAGCAGCTTTTCCCCCGGGGGGCAAGAGACCCAGTACTTC. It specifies CASSFSPGGQETQYF.

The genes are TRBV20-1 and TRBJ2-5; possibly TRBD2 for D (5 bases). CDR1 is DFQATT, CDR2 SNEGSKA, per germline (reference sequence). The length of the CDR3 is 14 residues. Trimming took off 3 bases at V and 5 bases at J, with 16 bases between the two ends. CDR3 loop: CSASLVEVEETQYF. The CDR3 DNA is TGCAGTGCTAGTTTGGTGGAGGTGGAGGAGACCCAGTACTTC.

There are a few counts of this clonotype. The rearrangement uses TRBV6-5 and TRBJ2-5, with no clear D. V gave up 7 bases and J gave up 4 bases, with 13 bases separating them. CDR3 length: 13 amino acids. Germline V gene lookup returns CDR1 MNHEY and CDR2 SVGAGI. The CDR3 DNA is TGTGCCAGCACTGGCGGCCTGACAGAGACCCAGTACTTC. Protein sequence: CASTGGLTETQYF.

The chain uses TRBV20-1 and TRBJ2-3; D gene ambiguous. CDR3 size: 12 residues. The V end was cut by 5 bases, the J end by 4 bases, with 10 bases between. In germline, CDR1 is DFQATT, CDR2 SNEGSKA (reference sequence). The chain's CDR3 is CSAPGRADTQYF. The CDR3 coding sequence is TGCAGTGCTCCCGGTCGGGCAGATACGCAGTATTTT.

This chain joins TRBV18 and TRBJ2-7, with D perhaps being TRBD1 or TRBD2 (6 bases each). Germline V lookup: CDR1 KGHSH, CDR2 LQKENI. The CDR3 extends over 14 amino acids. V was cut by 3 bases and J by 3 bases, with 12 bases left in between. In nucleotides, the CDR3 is TGTGCCAGCTCACCTTCAGGGGAGGTCTACGAGCAGTACTTC. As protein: CASSPSGEVYEQYF.